A single sample is the source of the 17 T cell receptor beta chains below, sequenced in a study of T cells after yellow fever vaccination. Each CDR3 protein gets one entry after TCRdb re-called the 5' RACE reads with MiXCR. The profile shows 500,000 to 650,000 distinct CDR3 sequences, roughly 14% of them singletons. The sample was PBMCs, taken on the day of the yellow fever booster vaccination. These receptors all come from a young man who received the YFV17D yellow fever vaccine.

This chain links TRBV4-2 with TRBJ2-5; 9 bases agree with TRBD2. Unmatched junction bases numbered 6, after V lost 0 bases and J lost 1 base. CDR3 length: 17 residues. Germline assignment: CDR1 LGHNA and CDR2 YNFKEQ. The DNA of the CDR3 is TGTGCCAGCAGCCAAGAGGGAACTAGCGGGTCCCAAGAGACCCAGTACTTC. It is translated as CASSQEGTSGSQETQYF.

This chain uses TRBV12-3 or TRBV12-4 with TRBJ2-7; 12 nucleotides line up with TRBD2. The junction had 5 bases not matched to a gene; V was cut back by 7 bases and J by 4 bases. This CDR3 is 14 amino acids long. The CDR3 is CASTPTSGRYEQYF. CDR3 sequence (DNA): TGTGCCAGCACCCCGACTAGCGGGAGATACGAGCAGTACTTC.

The rearrangement uses TRBV20-1 and TRBJ2-7; 9 nucleotides agree with TRBD2. CDR3 length: 14 amino acids. CDR1 is DFQATT, CDR2 SNEGSKA, per germline (reference sequence). The J segment lost 3 bases and the V segment lost 3 bases, leaving 6 bases of the junction unmatched. The CDR3 coding sequence is TGCAGTGCTAGGGGGCCTAGCGGGAACTACGAGCAGTACTTC. Residues: CSARGPSGNYEQYF.

V is TRBV7-9 and J is TRBJ2-1; the D is unclear. The germline gives CDR1 SEHNR, CDR2 FQNEAQ (reference sequence). The CDR3 length is 13 residues. The ends were cut back, 2 bases at V and 5 bases at J, with 7 bases in the middle. This CDR3 reads CASSLHSNNEQFF. The CDR3 region has the DNA TGTGCCAGCAGCTTACATTCGAACAATGAGCAGTTCTTC.

This clonotype was picked up a small number of times. The chain couples TRBV20-1 to TRBJ1-5, with a tentative D call TRBD1 (5 bases). With 5 bases removed from V and 9 bases from J, the gap between germline ends came to 23 bases. This CDR3 is 15 amino acids long. Germline V gives CDR1 DFQATT, CDR2 SNEGSKA (reference sequence). Written as DNA, the CDR3 is TGCAGTGCTCCCATCACCGGGACGGTGGAGGGGCCCCAGCATTTT. Its protein is CSAPITGTVEGPQHF.

The chain links TRBV7-2 to TRBJ2-5; D might be TRBD2 (6 bases). The CDR3 contains 17 residues. CDR1 is SGHTA and CDR2 is FQGNSA in the germline V gene. The V gene lost 5 bases and the J gene lost 0 bases, with 19 bases spanning the gap. The CDR3 DNA reads as TGTGCCAGCAGCCGGGCGGGGTTCGGGACGAACCAAGAGACCCAGTACTTC. Its translation: CASSRAGFGTNQETQYF.

This clonotype was counted a few times. The rearrangement joins TRBV5-4 to TRBJ2-2; D is possibly TRBD1 (5 bases). V was pared by 0 bases and J by 4 bases, with 10 bases between. Germline CDR1 reads SGHNT; CDR2 reads YYREEE (reference sequence). This CDR3 region has 15 residues. As DNA, the CDR3 is TGTGCCAGCAGCTTGGGCAGGGCCGGCACCGGGGAGCTGTTTTTT. Amino acids: CASSLGRAGTGELFF.

This clonotype has a count of ten or more. The chain employs TRBV7-2 and TRBJ2-1; TRBD2 might be the D (5 bases). There are 14 residues in the CDR3. Germline-derived CDR1 and CDR2 are SGHTA and FQGNSA. Trimming removed 1 base from V and 2 bases from J, with 6 bases in between. The CDR3 DNA follows: TGTGCCAGCAGCTTAGGACTAACCTACAATGAGCAGTTCTTC. Translated, it gives CASSLGLTYNEQFF.

This clonotype appeared many times. This chain connects TRBV7-2 to TRBJ1-3, with D uncertain. The CDR3 is made up of 13 amino acids. Germline V gives CDR1 SGHTA, CDR2 FQGNSA. The V end lost 8 bases, the J end lost 0 bases, and 8 bases lay between the germline ends. This CDR3 is CASVFSSGNTIYF. CDR3 bases: TGTGCCAGCGTGTTCAGCTCTGGAAACACCATATATTTT.

V gene TRBV6-2 or TRBV6-3 combines with J gene TRBJ2-1; possibly TRBD1 for D (5 bases). The CDR3 runs 13 residues. Looked up from germline, CDR1 is MNHEY and CDR2 is SVGEGT. V was clipped by 4 bases and J by 8 bases, with 12 bases between them. The CDR3 DNA reads as TGTGCCAGCAGTTCGTCAGGGATACATGAGCAGTTCTTC. It yields the protein CASSSSGIHEQFF.

This clonotype was picked up many times. The rearrangement uses TRBV5-4 and TRBJ2-1; TRBD2 matches 7 bases. Germline assignment: CDR1 SGHNT and CDR2 YYREEE (reference sequence). CDR3 length: 15 amino acids. Germline trimming cut 1 base from V and 6 bases from J; bases unmatched to any gene: 7. The CDR3 DNA sequence: TGTGCCAGCAGCTTGTCTCTAGCGGTCTCCAATGAGCAGTTCTTC. It is translated as CASSLSLAVSNEQFF.

J is TRBJ1-5 and V is TRBV20-1; weak D call: TRBD1 (5 bases). The V end was cut by 6 bases, the J end by 1 base, with 13 bases between. Germline V CDR1 and CDR2: DFQATT, SNEGSKA (reference sequence). CDR3 length: 14 amino acids. The DNA of the CDR3 is TGCAGTGCCCTGAGGGGACCCAGCAATCAGCCCCAGCATTTT. Amino acids: CSALRGPSNQPQHF.

This clonotype was seen only a few times. J is TRBJ2-5 and V is TRBV29-1, with D possibly TRBD2 on 6 matching bases. V was pared by 3 bases and J by 2 bases, with 7 bases between. This CDR3 contains 12 residues. Germline V CDR1 and CDR2: SQVTM, ANQGSEA. The CDR3 DNA follows: TGCAGCGTTGAGCGGGATCAAGAGACCCAGTACTTC. Protein: CSVERDQETQYF. The full variable domain, completed using reference TRBV29-1 and TRBJ2-5, is SAVISQKPSRDICQRGTSLTIQCQVDSQVTMMFWYRQQPGQSLTLIATANQGSEATYESGFVIDKFPISRPNLTFSTLTVSNMSPEDSSIYLCSVERDQETQYFGPGTRLLVL.

This clonotype was picked up a small number of times. The genes are TRBV20-1 and TRBJ2-5, with 7 bases fitting TRBD1. This CDR3 region has 17 residues. Germline CDR1 DFQATT, CDR2 SNEGSKA (reference sequence). Trimming removed 0 bases from V and 4 bases from J; junction bases left unmatched: 14. Written as DNA, the CDR3 is TGCAGTGCTAGAGATCCCTTGACAGGGTTGTCGGGAGAGACCCAGTACTTC. This codes for CSARDPLTGLSGETQYF.

This clonotype was observed a few times. The gene calls are TRBV5-6 and TRBJ2-1; a weak D match, TRBD2 (6 bases). The CDR3 loop spans 17 amino acids. Trimming stripped 0 bases from V and 4 bases from J, with 17 bases between. Germline V gene sequence: CDR1 SGHDT, CDR2 YYEEEE. CDR3 sequence reads: CASSLVGGADTYNEQFF. CDR3 sequence (DNA): TGTGCCAGCAGCTTGGTCGGCGGGGCGGACACGTACAATGAGCAGTTCTTC. Full variable domain (rest looked up from reference TRBV5-6 and TRBJ2-1): DAGVTQSPTHLIKTRGQQVTLRCSPKSGHDTVSWYQQALGQGPQFIFQYYEEEERQRGNFPDRFSGHQFPNYSSELNVNALLLGDSALYLCASSLVGGADTYNEQFFGPGTRLTVL.

In its sample, this clonotype was seen many times. The CDR3 sequence: CSARDEGTKSGYTF. CDR3 bases: TGCAGTGCTAGAGATGAAGGGACTAAAAGTGGCTACACCTTC. The rearrangement joins TRBV20-1 to TRBJ1-2, with D possibly being TRBD1 (5 bases). Trimming left V 0 bases short and J 7 bases short, with 15 bases between. The CDR3 loop spans 14 amino acids. Germline V gene data show CDR1 as DFQATT and CDR2 as SNEGSKA (reference sequence).

This clonotype came up a few times. This chain uses TRBV2 with TRBJ2-7; no clear D. V gave up 3 bases and J gave up 10 bases, with 7 bases separating them. Germline lookup yields CDR1 SNHLY and CDR2 FYNNEI. This CDR3 comprises 10 residues. CDR3: CASSDWGQYF. The CDR3 bases are TGTGCCAGCAGTGACTGGGGACAGTACTTC.